This T cell receptor beta chain appears in the sequencing data of a study of shared clonotypes between healthy human individuals. Study in general: In total, the donors were two women and a few men aged 18 to 49.

V was pared by 7 bases and J by 8 bases, with 15 bases between. This CDR3 is 14 amino acids long. Germline V gene lookup returns CDR1 MNHNS and CDR2 SASEGT. Clones were sequenced by immunoSEQ multiplex PCR, and TCRdb holds only the in-frame ones, with some missing. Of approximately 940,000 clones in the sample, more than 75% were seen once. Sequenced material: memory CD4+ T cells sorted from blood. Subset reported: CD45RA-negative fraction. The receptor was isolated from a man aged 18-30 years in good health. J is TRBJ1-6 and V is TRBV6-1, with a possible D match to TRBD1 (5 bases). The CDR3 region has the DNA TGTGCCAGCACCCGGGGCAGGTCGGATTCACCCCTCCACTTT. Its protein product is CASTRGRSDSPLHF.